This TCR beta chain was sequenced in a study of OX40 agonist ivuxolimab in advanced cancers. TCRdb's table, derived via immunoSEQ multiplex PCR, lists solely in-frame clones and lacks some. The sample lists about 82,000 clones; around nine tenths were seen once. Trimming took off 4 bases at V and 5 bases at J, with 12 bases between the two ends. The CDR3 covers 14 residues. CDR1 and CDR2 (germline): WNHNN, SYGVQD (reference sequence). This TCR came from an adult with an advanced solid tumor such as melanoma, head and neck, liver or kidney cancer. This specimen consisted of CD4+ or CD8+ T cells sorted from blood, obtained in a trial of the OX40 agonist ivuxolimab. The chain links TRBV10-1 to TRBJ2-1, with D possibly called TRBD1 or TRBD2 (5 bases each). This CDR3 reads CASSVGTANNEQFF. The CDR3 coding sequence is TGCGCCAGCAGTGTAGGGACGGCTAACAATGAGCAGTTCTTC.